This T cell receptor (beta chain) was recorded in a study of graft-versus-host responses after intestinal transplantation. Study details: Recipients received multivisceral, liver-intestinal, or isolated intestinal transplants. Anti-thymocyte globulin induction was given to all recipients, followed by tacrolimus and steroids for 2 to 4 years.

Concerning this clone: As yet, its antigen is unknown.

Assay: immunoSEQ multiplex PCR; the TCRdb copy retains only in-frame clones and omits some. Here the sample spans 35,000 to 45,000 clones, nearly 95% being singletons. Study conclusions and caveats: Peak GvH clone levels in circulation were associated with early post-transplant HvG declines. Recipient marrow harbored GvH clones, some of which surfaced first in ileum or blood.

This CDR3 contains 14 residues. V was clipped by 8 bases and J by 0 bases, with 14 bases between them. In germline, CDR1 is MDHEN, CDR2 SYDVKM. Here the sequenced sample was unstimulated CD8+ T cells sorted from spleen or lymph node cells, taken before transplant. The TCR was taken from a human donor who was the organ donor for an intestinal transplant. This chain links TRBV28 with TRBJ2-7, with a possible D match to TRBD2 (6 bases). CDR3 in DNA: TGTGCCAGCCTCCCCGGGACTGCCTCCTACGAGCAGTACTTC. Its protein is CASLPGTASYEQYF.